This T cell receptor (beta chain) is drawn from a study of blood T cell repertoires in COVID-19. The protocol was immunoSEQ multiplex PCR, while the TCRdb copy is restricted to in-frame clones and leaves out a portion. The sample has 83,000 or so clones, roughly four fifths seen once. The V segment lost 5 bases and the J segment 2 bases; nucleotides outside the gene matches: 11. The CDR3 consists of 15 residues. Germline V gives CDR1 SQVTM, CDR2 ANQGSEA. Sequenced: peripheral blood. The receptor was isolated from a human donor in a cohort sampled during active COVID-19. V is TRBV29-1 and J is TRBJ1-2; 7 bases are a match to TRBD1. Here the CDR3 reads CSVSALNRGNYGYTF. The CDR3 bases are TGCAGCGTTTCAGCCCTCAACAGGGGCAACTATGGCTACACCTTC.